This is a list of T cell receptor beta chains from one sample in a study of breast tumors, draining lymph nodes, adjacent tissues. TCRdb independently ran MiXCR on the multiplex PCR reads; one entry per CDR3 protein. The data contain 83,000 or so distinct CDR3 sequences, approximately 19% of them singletons. Material: axillary lymph node tissue. Receptors were obtained from a female donor with breast cancer. Some clones in this sample may be carry-over from other donors' samples. CDR3s include the opening cysteine and the closing phenylalanine or tryptophan. The D gene is left open where the match is weak. For some rows the clone size is stated as once, few or many, or as a class when expanded; others skip it.

j_call v_call d_call clone_size cdr3_nt cdr3_aa
TRBJ2-7 TRBV20-1 - many TGCAGTGCTAAGGATTACGAGCAGTACTTC CSAKDYEQYF
TRBJ2-3 TRBV5-1 - many TGCGCCAGCAGCTCGACAGGGAGGACAGATACGCAGTATTTT CASSSTGRTDTQYF
TRBJ2-2 TRBV9 - many TGTGCCAGCTCCCTGGGATCATTAGACGGGGAGCTGTTTTTT CASSLGSLDGELFF
TRBJ1-2 TRBV27 - few TGTGCCAGCAGTTTGGTGGGCAGCAGGGGTAGGGGTGGCTACACCTTC CASSLVGSRGRGGYTF
TRBJ1-2 TRBV7-2 - many TGTGCCAGCAGCCTGGCGATGACAGGTTATGGCTACACCTTC CASSLAMTGYGYTF
TRBJ2-3 TRBV27 TRBD2 - TGTGCCAGCAGTTCTTCTAGCGGGAGTGTCACAGATACGCAGTATTTT CASSSSSGSVTDTQYF
TRBJ2-1 TRBV11-2 - many TGTGCCAGCAGCTCTCCCTGGGCGCTTGAGCAGTTCTTC CASSSPWALEQFF
TRBJ2-3 TRBV9 - many TGTGCCAGCAGCGTAGAGCATAGTCAGAGCACAGATACGCAGTATTTT CASSVEHSQSTDTQYF
TRBJ2-1 TRBV10-3 TRBD2 many TGTGCCATCAGTCTAACCGGGACTAGCGGGTCGAGCTCCTACAATGAGCAGTTCTTC CAISLTGTSGSSSYNEQFF
TRBJ2-7 TRBV20-1 - many TGCAGTGCTAGTACCTCGCTAGATACCTACGAGCAGTACTTC CSASTSLDTYEQYF
TRBJ1-2 TRBV4-2 - many TGTGCCAGCAGCCAAGACTCAGGGCGAGGAGGCTACACCTTC CASSQDSGRGGYTF
TRBJ2-7 TRBV2 - many TGTGCCAGCAGCCCCCTAGGCGAGCAGTACTTC CASSPLGEQYF
TRBJ2-1 TRBV5-8 TRBD2 many TGTGCCAGCAGCTCCGTTACTAGCGGGTTATACAATGAGCAGTTCTTC CASSSVTSGLYNEQFF
TRBJ2-1 TRBV6-5 TRBD1 many TGTGCCAGCAGTTACGGAACAGGGGGCCTTGAGCAGTTCTTC CASSYGTGGLEQFF
TRBJ2-7 TRBV20-1 TRBD1 - TGCAGTGCTAGAACCGGGACAGGGCACTACGAGCAGTACTTC CSARTGTGHYEQYF
TRBJ2-2 TRBV20-1 - many TGCAGTGCCCCGAGAGGGGGTTCGGGCGGGGAGCTGTTTTTT CSAPRGGSGGELFF